The clone carrying this T cell receptor (beta chain) was seen repeatedly, ten times or more. Its antigen is currently unknown. The entry originates in a study of T cells in Graves' hyperthyroidism and ophthalmopathy. Findings and limits, study-wide: Before onset, ophthalmopathy was predicted by the model a median approximately 6.5 months earlier. Patients with ophthalmopathy were separated from those with stable hyperthyroidism by a 13 V-J model.

The CDR3 covers 15 residues. Trimming pared 2 bases from V and 7 bases from J, leaving 17 bases between. Germline V gene lookup returns CDR1 SNHLY and CDR2 FYNNEI. Patients with uncontrolled infections, other autoimmune diseases, pregnancy or lactation were excluded. Amplified regions were TCR beta CDR3 sequences from RNA transcripts. The HTBI set primed first-round TCR CDR3 RT-PCR. One entry per CDR3 protein, called by TCRdb with MiXCR from the multiplex PCR reads. The repertoire has approximately 100,000 distinct CDR3 sequences, around 40% of them found once; the top ten carry about 9.4%. The sample taken for sequencing was peripheral blood or thyroid tissue (not recorded which). The TCR sequence derives from a woman in her 30s with Graves' hyperthyroidism. The J gene is TRBJ1-2, the V gene TRBV2; D may be TRBD1 (5 bases). CDR3 amino acids: CASSEYIGSGTGYTF. CDR3 nucleotide sequence: TGTGCCAGCAGTGAATATATAGGGTCGGGGACTGGCTACACCTTC.